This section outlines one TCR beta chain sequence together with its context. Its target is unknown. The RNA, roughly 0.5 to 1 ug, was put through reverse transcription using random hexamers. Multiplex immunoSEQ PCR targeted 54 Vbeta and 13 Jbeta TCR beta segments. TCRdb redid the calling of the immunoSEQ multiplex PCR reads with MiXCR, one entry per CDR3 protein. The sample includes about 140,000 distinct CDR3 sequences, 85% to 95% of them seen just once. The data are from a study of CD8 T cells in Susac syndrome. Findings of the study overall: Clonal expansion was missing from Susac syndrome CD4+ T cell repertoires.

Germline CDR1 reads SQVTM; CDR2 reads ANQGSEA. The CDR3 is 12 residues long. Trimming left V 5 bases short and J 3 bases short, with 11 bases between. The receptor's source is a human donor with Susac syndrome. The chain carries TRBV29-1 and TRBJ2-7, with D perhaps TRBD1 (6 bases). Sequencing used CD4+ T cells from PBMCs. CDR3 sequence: CSVSQGNYEQYF. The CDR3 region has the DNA TGCAGCGTTAGTCAGGGGAACTACGAGCAGTACTTC.